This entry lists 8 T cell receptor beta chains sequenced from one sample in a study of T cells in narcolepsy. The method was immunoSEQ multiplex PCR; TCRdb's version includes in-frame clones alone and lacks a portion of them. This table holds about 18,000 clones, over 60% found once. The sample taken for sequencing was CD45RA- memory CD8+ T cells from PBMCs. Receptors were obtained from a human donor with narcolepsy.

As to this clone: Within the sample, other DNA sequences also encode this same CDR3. The CDR3 region is CASSLGRNTEAFF. CDR3 DNA sequence: TGTGCCAGCAGCTTAGGCAGGAACACTGAAGCTTTCTTT. The chain carries TRBV5-6 and TRBJ1-1, with D uncertain. Trimming shortened V by 2 bases and J by 1 base, and 6 bases separated the two germline ends. CDR3 length equals 13 residues. The germline gives CDR1 SGHDT, CDR2 YYEEEE.

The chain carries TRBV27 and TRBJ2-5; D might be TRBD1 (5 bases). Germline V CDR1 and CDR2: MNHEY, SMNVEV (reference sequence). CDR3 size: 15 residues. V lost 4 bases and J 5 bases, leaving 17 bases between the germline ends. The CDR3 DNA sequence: TGTGCCAGCAGTTCCCCCGGGCAGGCAGGGGAGACCCAGTACTTC. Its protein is CASSSPGQAGETQYF.

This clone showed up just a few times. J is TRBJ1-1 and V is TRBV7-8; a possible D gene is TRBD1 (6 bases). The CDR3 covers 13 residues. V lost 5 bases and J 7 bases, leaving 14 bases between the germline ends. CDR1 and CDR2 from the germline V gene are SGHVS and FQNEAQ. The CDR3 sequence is CASSTGQKNEAFF. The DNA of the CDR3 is TGTGCCAGCAGCACCGGACAGAAAAATGAAGCTTTCTTT.

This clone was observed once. The CDR3 loop is CASSLAGSYEQYF. CDR3 nucleotide sequence: TGTGCCAGCAGCTTGGCAGGGTCCTACGAGCAGTACTTC. This rearrangement joins TRBV5-4 to TRBJ2-7; D may be TRBD1 (5 bases). Looked up from germline, CDR1 is SGHNT and CDR2 is YYREEE (reference sequence). The CDR3 loop spans 13 amino acids. V was cut by 0 bases and J by 1 base, with 5 bases left in between. Full variable domain (outside the CDR3, taken from reference TRBV5-4 and TRBJ2-7): ETGVTQSPTHLIKTRGQQVTLRCSSQSGHNTVSWYQQALGQGPQFIFQYYREEENGRGNFPPRFSGLQFPNYSSELNVNALELDDSALYLCASSLAGSYEQYFGPGTRLTVT.

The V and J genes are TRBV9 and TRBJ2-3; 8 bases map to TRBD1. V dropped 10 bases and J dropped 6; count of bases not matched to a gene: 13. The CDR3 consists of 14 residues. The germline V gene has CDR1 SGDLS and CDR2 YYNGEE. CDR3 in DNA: TGTGCCTCTTCGGACAGGGTGATATCCGATACGCAGTATTTT. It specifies CASSDRVISDTQYF.

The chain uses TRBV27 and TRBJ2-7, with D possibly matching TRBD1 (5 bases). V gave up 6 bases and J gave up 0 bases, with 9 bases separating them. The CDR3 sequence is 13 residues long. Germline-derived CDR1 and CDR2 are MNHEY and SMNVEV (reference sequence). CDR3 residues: CASRDITSYEQYF. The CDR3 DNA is TGTGCCAGCAGGGACATAACCTCCTACGAGCAGTACTTC.

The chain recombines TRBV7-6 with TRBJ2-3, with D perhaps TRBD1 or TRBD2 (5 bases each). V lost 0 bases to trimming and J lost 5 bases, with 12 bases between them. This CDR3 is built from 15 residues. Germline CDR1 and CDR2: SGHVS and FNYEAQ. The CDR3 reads CASSLAAGSGDTQYF. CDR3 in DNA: TGTGCCAGCAGCTTAGCCGCAGGGAGTGGAGATACGCAGTATTTT.

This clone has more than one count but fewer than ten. The CDR3 DNA reads TGTGCCAGTAGTATGGAACGGAGTAACACTGAAGCTTTCTTT. Amino acid sequence: CASSMERSNTEAFF. V usage is TRBV19 and J usage is TRBJ1-1; D ambiguous. The CDR3 runs to 14 residues. V lost 3 bases and J 2 bases, leaving 10 bases between the germline ends. Per germline, CDR1 LNHDA and CDR2 SQIVND (reference sequence).